This T cell receptor (beta chain) is from a study of T cell clonality in common variable immunodeficiency. The CDR3 is made up of 15 amino acids. V gave up 5 bases and J gave up 1 base, with 14 bases separating them. Looked up from germline, CDR1 is LNHDA and CDR2 is SQIVND (reference sequence). This clone was seen a handful of times. Its antigen is undetermined. The read ends 3 residues early relative to the CDR3; the germline J gene fills the gap. CVID subjects were around 14 female and 29 male, aged roughly 8 to 65. Heparinized whole blood, about 5 to 8.5 ml, came from each donor. The method was immunoSEQ multiplex PCR; TCRdb's version includes in-frame clones alone and lacks a portion of them. The specimen has around 3,700 clones, none found just once. Overall study results and limits: Common variable immunodeficiency TCR beta sequences reportedly had fewer deletions and N-nucleotide insertions.

This TCR was sampled from a human donor with common variable immunodeficiency. The V and J genes are TRBV19 and TRBJ1-1; D remains unclear. Specimen: peripheral blood mononuclear cells. CDR3 bases read: TGTGCCAGTAGTCCAATGCGGTATGAGAACACTGAA. Amino acids: CASSPMRYENTE. The full CDR3 is CASSPMRYENTEAFF.